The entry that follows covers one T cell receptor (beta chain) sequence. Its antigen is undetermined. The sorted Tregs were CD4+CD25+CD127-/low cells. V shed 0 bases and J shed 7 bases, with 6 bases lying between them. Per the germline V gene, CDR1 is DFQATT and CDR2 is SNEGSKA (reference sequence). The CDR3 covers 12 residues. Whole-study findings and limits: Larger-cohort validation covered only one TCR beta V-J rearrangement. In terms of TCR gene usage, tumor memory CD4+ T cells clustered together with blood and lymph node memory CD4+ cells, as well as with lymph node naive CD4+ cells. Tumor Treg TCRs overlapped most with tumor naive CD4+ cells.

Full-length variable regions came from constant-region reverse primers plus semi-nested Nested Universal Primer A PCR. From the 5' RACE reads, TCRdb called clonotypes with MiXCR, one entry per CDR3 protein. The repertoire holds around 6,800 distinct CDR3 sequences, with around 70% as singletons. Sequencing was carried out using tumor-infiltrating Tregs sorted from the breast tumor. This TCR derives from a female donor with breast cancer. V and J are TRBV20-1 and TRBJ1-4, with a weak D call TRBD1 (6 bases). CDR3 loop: CSARDRGEKLFF. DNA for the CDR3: TGCAGTGCTAGAGACAGGGGTGAAAAACTGTTTTTT.